This note documents a single T cell receptor beta chain sequence. Antigen unknown. TRB rearrangements were amplified by multiplex PCR with BIOMED2 TRB-A/B primers. TCRdb re-called the multiplex PCR reads with MiXCR, one entry per CDR3 protein. This table has 7,700 or so distinct CDR3 sequences, about 30% appearing once. The sample originates from a study of T and B cells in COVID-19 patients. Looking at the study overall: The recovered cohort's median age was around 30 years, versus roughly 67 years in active infection. Of 20 active-infection patients, some 19 carried comorbidities linked to unfavorable COVID-19 outcome. General study points: Active COVID-19 showed highly clonal TRB repertoires; recovery showed diversity and richness above healthy donors.

TRB was amplified from about 260-540 ng of blood genomic DNA. Unmatched junction bases numbered 6, after V lost 3 bases and J lost 2 bases. This CDR3 comprises 15 residues. Germline CDR1 SGHVS, CDR2 FNYEAQ. The sequence was collected from a human donor with active COVID-19. V is TRBV7-6 and J is TRBJ2-7; 8 nucleotides align to TRBD1. What was sequenced was blood. The DNA of the CDR3 is TGTGCCAGCAGCTTCCGGGACAGGAGCCCCTACGAGCAGTACTTC. Protein product: CASSFRDRSPYEQYF. Variable domain in full (rest from reference TRBV7-6 and TRBJ2-7): GAGVSQSPRYKVTKRGQDVALRCDPISGHVSLYWYRQALGQGPEFLTYFNYEAQQDKSGLPNDRFSAERPEGSISTLTIQRTEQRDSAMYRCASSFRDRSPYEQYFGPGTRLTVT.